A selection of T cell receptor beta chains follows, all from one sample in a study of identical twins. TCRdb re-analysed the 5' RACE reads in MiXCR, keeping a single row per CDR3 protein. The table shows around 340,000 distinct CDR3 sequences, with around 9% occurring only once. Sequenced material: naive T cells sorted from blood. Receptors were obtained from a woman aged 45 to 65 in good health. Each CDR3 is given with its conserved first and last residue. A D gene is named only where the DNA matches it firmly. Clone size is not always given. Where it is, it says once, few, many or a class for expanded clones.

DNA,CDR3,J,size,D,V
TGTGCCAGCAGTTACTCAAGGGGATGGGGGAACACTGAAGCTTTCTTT,CASSYSRGWGNTEAFF,TRBJ1-1,many,NA,TRBV6-2/TRBV6-3
TGTGCCACCAGCAGAAGTCCCAGTACTGAAGCTTTCTTT,CATSRSPSTEAFF,TRBJ1-1,many,NA,TRBV15
TGTGCCAGCCGCGTTGGGGTGGGCAAATCTGAGCAGTTCTTC,CASRVGVGKSEQFF,TRBJ2-1,NA,NA,TRBV27
TGTGCCAGCAGCTCCCCGGAGGGACAGGGGTCCTACAATGAGCAGTTCTTC,CASSSPEGQGSYNEQFF,TRBJ2-1,NA,TRBD1,TRBV7-9
TGCAGTGCTAGTTTCCTGAACACTGAAGCTTTCTTT,CSASFLNTEAFF,TRBJ1-1,few,NA,TRBV20-1
TGTGCCAGCAGCTTAGACGGGAGTTTTACCGATACGCAGTATTTT,CASSLDGSFTDTQYF,TRBJ2-3,NA,NA,TRBV7-2
TGCAGCGTTGAGGAAACCCGCAGGGGGAACACCGGGGAGCTGTTTTTT,CSVEETRRGNTGELFF,TRBJ2-2,few,NA,TRBV29-1
TGTGCCAGCGCTCAGGGACAGGGGATCGGGACCCAGTACTTC,CASAQGQGIGTQYF,TRBJ2-5,few,TRBD1,TRBV3-1
TGCGCCAGCAGCTCTAGGACCGCTGACTATGGCTACACCTTC,CASSSRTADYGYTF,TRBJ1-2,NA,NA,TRBV5-1
TGTGCCAGCAGTTTTGGCGGGACTAACACCGGGGAGCTGTTTTTT,CASSFGGTNTGELFF,TRBJ2-2,many,NA,TRBV12-3/TRBV12-4
TGCAGTGTCCCGGGACTAGGTGTCGAGCAGTTCTTC,CSVPGLGVEQFF,TRBJ2-1,few,TRBD2,TRBV20-1
TGTGCCTGGAGTGTAGTGGATGCCTACGAGCAGTACTTC,CAWSVVDAYEQYF,TRBJ2-7,NA,NA,TRBV30